This T cell receptor beta chain originates from a study of T cell responses to AZD1222 COVID-19 vaccine. Study-wide points: The donor group comprised mostly white British people and more females; the analysis possibly underestimated clonal diversity. Repertoire collection took place solely once the T cell response had peaked.

The length of the CDR3 is 15 residues. CDR1 is MNHEY, CDR2 SVGEGT, per germline. The V gene lost 2 bases and the J gene lost 5 bases, with 16 bases spanning the gap. Sequencing used immunoSEQ multiplex PCR; TCRdb keeps in-frame clones, though not all of them. The sample consists of roughly 180,000 clones, 70% to 90% of them appearing once. As concerns this clone: Its antigen is not identified.

The chain has TRBV6-2 or TRBV6-3 and TRBJ2-7, with TRBD2 as a possible D gene (5 bases). The TCR comes from an adult in good health. The specimen comprised peripheral blood, sampled on day 0 of AZD1222 vaccination. CDR3 in amino acids: CASSYPEGSFHEQYF. In DNA form, the CDR3 reads TGTGCCAGCAGTTACCCCGAGGGAAGCTTCCACGAGCAGTACTTC.